The 31 T cell receptor beta chains reported below all come from one sample, sequenced in a study of post-analysis software for immune sequencing data. Their specific antigens are unknown. Study-wide findings and caveats: Patients carried roughly 5 TRBV segments more frequently than controls did, and TRBV5-6, TRBV5-1 and TRBV20-1 were among them.

Tagging with unique molecular identifiers was a feature of the TCR beta cDNA libraries. TCRdb ran MiXCR on the PCR reads and lists one entry per CDR3 protein. Among approximately 360,000 distinct CDR3 sequences listed, roughly 36% were seen once. Material: blood. These receptors all come from a girl aged 10 to 17 with multiple sclerosis.

The genes are TRBV10-3 and TRBJ2-5; 13 nucleotides align to TRBD2. The J call is uncertain, as TRBJ2-7 better fits the DNA end. This CDR3 is 15 amino acids long. Germline values: CDR1 ENHRY, CDR2 SYGVKD. The CDR3 nucleotides read TGTGCCACAGTAATGCCGGGACTAGCGGGATACGAGCAGTACTTC. Encoded protein: CATVMPGLAGYEQYF.

The rearrangement joins TRBV7-2 to TRBJ2-1, with D possibly TRBD1 on 5 matching bases. Germline V gene lookup returns CDR1 SGHTA and CDR2 FQGNSA. The CDR3 has 13 amino acids. The V gene lost 1 base and the J gene lost 12 bases, with 13 bases spanning the gap. CDR3: CASSLGRTMRQFF. The CDR3 bases are TGTGCCAGCAGCTTAGGGCGGACAATGAGGCAGTTCTTC.

The chain is built from TRBV7-3 and TRBJ2-7; D might be TRBD2 (5 bases). The CDR3 runs 15 residues. Trimming left V 3 bases short and J 2 bases short, with 14 bases between. Looked up from germline, CDR1 is SGHTA and CDR2 is FQGTGA. Written as DNA, the CDR3 is TGTGCCAGCAGCTTTTCCGGGGAAGGTCCCTACGAGCAGTACTTC. Its protein is CASSFSGEGPYEQYF.

This CDR3 reads CASSLGGGITIYEQFF. For the CDR3, the DNA is TGTGCCAGCAGCTTAGGGGGGGGGATAACCATCTACGAGCAGTTCTTC. V gene TRBV7-9 combines with J gene TRBJ2-1, with TRBD2 identical over 7 bases. This CDR3 region has 16 residues. CDR1 SEHNR and CDR2 FQNEAQ come from the germline V gene (reference sequence). J lost 10 bases, V lost 1 base, and 13 bases had no gene match.

To note about this clonotype: Germline is not matched at one junction end, which may reflect a read error. This chain connects TRBV12-3 or TRBV12-4 to TRBJ2-3; TRBD2 might be the D (6 bases). The CDR3 sequence is 17 residues long. CDR3 coding DNA: TGTGCCAGCAGCGCCTGGTGGCCTTCCTCTAGCGCAGATGCGCAGTATTTT. Translated: CASSAWWPSSSADAQYF.

The chain couples TRBV30 to TRBJ2-1, with 7 bases that match TRBD1. The CDR3 loop spans 13 amino acids. Germline V CDR1 and CDR2: GTSNPN, SVGIG (reference sequence). J lost 9 bases, V lost 3 bases, and 8 bases had no gene match. The CDR3 reads CAWSENRGGEQFF. The CDR3 nucleotides read TGTGCCTGGAGCGAGAACAGGGGTGGTGAGCAGTTCTTC.

This sequence joins TRBV20-1 and TRBJ1-1, with D unclear. This CDR3 is 13 amino acids long. Germline CDR1 is DFQATT and CDR2 is SNEGSKA (reference sequence). The V end lost 0 bases, the J end lost 8 bases, and 13 bases lay between the germline ends. CDR3 nucleotides: TGCAGTGCTAGAGAGCGGGAGGCCGGGGAAGCTTTCTTT. Protein sequence: CSAREREAGEAFF.

The rearrangement links TRBV4-3 to TRBJ1-2; D is unresolved. In germline, CDR1 is LGHNA, CDR2 YSLEER. This CDR3 spans 12 amino acids. The ends were cut back, 0 bases at V and 10 bases at J, with 9 bases in the middle. This CDR3 reads CASSQEGSVYTF. CDR3 bases: TGCGCCAGCAGCCAAGAAGGGTCAGTCTACACCTTC.

Concerning this clonotype itself: This may come from a read error, since a much larger clone is one base off. The gene calls are TRBV12-3 or TRBV12-4 and TRBJ2-5, with no clear D. CDR3 length: 11 residues. V was pared by 6 bases and J by 0 bases, with 2 bases between. CDR3 in DNA: TGTGCCAGCAGGGACCAAGAGACCCAGTACTTC. It codes for CASRDQETQYF.

The chain uses TRBV12-3 or TRBV12-4 and TRBJ2-2, with D possibly being TRBD2 (7 bases). This CDR3 contains 15 residues. With 5 bases removed from V and 3 bases from J, the gap between germline ends came to 13 bases. CDR3 region: CASSVGRGDTGELFF. CDR3 sequence (DNA): TGTGCCAGCAGTGTGGGGAGGGGGGACACCGGGGAGCTGTTTTTT.

The chain recombines TRBV7-9 with TRBJ1-5; 11 positions match TRBD1. The CDR3 sequence is 16 residues long. Germline values: CDR1 SEHNR, CDR2 FQNEAQ (reference sequence). V gave up 3 bases and J gave up 1 base; unmatched junction bases: 2. The CDR3 spells CASSFGQGASNQPQHF. The DNA for the CDR3 is TGTGCCAGCAGCTTCGGACAGGGGGCGAGCAATCAGCCCCAGCATTTT.

The chain recombines TRBV6-2 or TRBV6-3 with TRBJ2-2; 9 bases agree with TRBD1. Looked up from germline, CDR1 is MNHEY and CDR2 is SVGEGT. The CDR3 is 14 residues long. V was clipped by 6 bases and J by 3 bases; unmatched bases: 2. CDR3 amino acids: CASRRTGDTGELFF. The CDR3 DNA follows: TGTGCCAGCAGAAGGACAGGGGACACCGGGGAGCTGTTTTTT.

The chain has TRBV29-1 and TRBJ2-1; 7 positions match TRBD1. CDR3 length: 14 amino acids. Germline CDR1 is SQVTM and CDR2 is ANQGSEA. CDR3 bases: TGCAACGTACGGACAGGATGGTCCTACAATGAGCAGTTCTTC. Amino acid sequence: CNVRTGWSYNEQFF.

The CDR3 nucleotides read TGCAGTGCTGCCACCGGGACCATCTACAATGAGCAGTTCTTC. Encoded protein: CSAATGTIYNEQFF. The chain has TRBV20-1 and TRBJ2-1; D assignment may be TRBD1 or TRBD2 (5 bases each). CDR3 length: 14 residues. Germline-derived CDR1 and CDR2 are DFQATT and SNEGSKA (reference sequence). V lost 5 bases to trimming and J lost 3 bases, with 14 bases between them.

V and J are TRBV7-3 and TRBJ2-4; no firm D call. The CDR3 covers 15 residues. The ends were cut back, 2 bases at V and 0 bases at J, with 8 bases in the middle. The germline gives CDR1 SGHTA, CDR2 FQGTGA. The chain's CDR3 is CASSLGPSAKNIQYF. The DNA of the CDR3 is TGTGCCAGCAGCTTAGGGCCATCAGCCAAAAACATTCAGTACTTC.

This chain joins TRBV6-6 and TRBJ1-2; D unresolved. The CDR3 has 14 residues. Deletions cut 4 bases from V and 2 bases from J, with 11 bases between. Germline V gene sequence: CDR1 MNHNY, CDR2 SVGAGI (reference sequence). Written as DNA, the CDR3 is TGTGCCAGCAGTTCTGGAGGATCCAACTATGGCTACACCTTC. Protein sequence: CASSSGGSNYGYTF.

There are a few counts of this clonotype. The chain employs TRBV12-3 or TRBV12-4 and TRBJ2-3; the D is unclear. The CDR3 has 14 amino acids. V dropped 1 base and J dropped 2 bases, with 7 bases sitting between them. The CDR3 region has the DNA TGTGCCAGCAGTTTAGAACAGTTCACAGATACGCAGTATTTT. It translates to CASSLEQFTDTQYF.

V and J are TRBV7-9 and TRBJ2-1, with D perhaps assigned TRBD1 or TRBD2 (5 bases each). Trimming cost V 6 bases and J 2 bases, with 14 bases left between them. Germline V gene lookup returns CDR1 SEHNR and CDR2 FQNEAQ (reference sequence). The CDR3 length is 15 residues. The DNA for the CDR3 is TGTGCCAGCAGTGCCGGGGCAAGAGCCTACAATGAGCAGTTCTTC. Amino acids: CASSAGARAYNEQFF. The full variable domain, with the rest looked up from reference TRBV7-9 and TRBJ2-1, is DTGVSQNPRHKITKRGQNVTFRCDPISEHNRLYWYRQTLGQGPEFLTYFQNEAQLEKSRLLSDRFSAERPKGSFSTLEIQRTEQGDSAMYLCASSAGARAYNEQFFGPGTRLTVL.

This clonotype was detected a few times. The V call is TRBV6-2 or TRBV6-3, the J call TRBJ2-1; unclear D gene. V was cut by 5 bases and J by 9 bases, with 11 bases left in between. Germline V gene lookup returns CDR1 MNHEY and CDR2 SVGEGT. CDR3 length: 12 residues. CDR3 nucleotides: TGTGCCAGCAGTAACGTAGGCGGTGAGCAGTTCTTC. This encodes CASSNVGGEQFF.

This clonotype was counted between two and nine times. This chain uses TRBV5-1 with TRBJ2-2; tentatively, D is TRBD2 (6 bases). The V gene lost 5 bases and the J gene lost 6 bases, with 11 bases spanning the gap. This CDR3 has 13 amino acids. The V gene's germline CDR1 is SGHRS and CDR2 YFSETQ. The CDR3, as DNA: TGCGCCAGCAGTAGCAGGGAGGCCGGGGAGCTGTTTTTT. Encoded protein: CASSSREAGELFF.

The V call is TRBV10-3, the J call TRBJ1-1, with D possibly TRBD1 on 5 matching bases. Trimming took off 0 bases at V and 3 bases at J, with 17 bases between the two ends. From germline, CDR1 is ENHRY and CDR2 SYGVKD. This CDR3 contains 17 residues. CDR3 nucleotides: TGTGCCATCAGTGAGTCACGAGGGGCGCTTGAGGACACTGAAGCTTTCTTT. Protein product: CAISESRGALEDTEAFF.

This chain links TRBV4-1 with TRBJ1-6; D ambiguous. CDR1 is MGHRA, CDR2 YSYEKL, per germline. Trimming left V 5 bases short and J 7 bases short, with 18 bases between. The CDR3 spans 16 residues. DNA of the CDR3: TGCGCCAGCAGCGAAGGGCTCGGGGAAAGCAATTCACCCCTCCACTTT. Translation gives CASSEGLGESNSPLHF.

In its sample, this clonotype was seen many times. This chain uses TRBV29-1 with TRBJ2-7, with 7 bases that match TRBD1. The junction had 3 bases not matched to a gene; V was cut back by 1 base and J by 3 bases. CDR1 is SQVTM and CDR2 is ANQGSEA in the germline V gene. The CDR3 is 13 amino acids. CDR3 in DNA: TGCAGCGTTGAAGTGGGACAGAGCTACGAGCAGTACTTC. Translating gives CSVEVGQSYEQYF.

This rearrangement joins TRBV7-9 to TRBJ1-1; D not certain. CDR3 length: 12 residues. Germline lookup yields CDR1 SEHNR and CDR2 FQNEAQ (reference sequence). With 2 bases removed from V and 7 bases from J, the gap between germline ends came to 8 bases. CDR3 residues: CASSLQYNEAFF. As DNA, the CDR3 is TGTGCCAGCAGCTTACAATATAATGAAGCTTTCTTT. Full variable domain (rest looked up from reference TRBV7-9 and TRBJ1-1): DTGVSQNPRHKITKRGQNVTFRCDPISEHNRLYWYRQTLGQGPEFLTYFQNEAQLEKSRLLSDRFSAERPKGSFSTLEIQRTEQGDSAMYLCASSLQYNEAFFGQGTRLTVV.

This clonotype was seen many times. The chain joins TRBV6-6 to TRBJ2-1; TRBD2 agrees at 8 bases. The CDR3 length is 14 residues. Per germline, CDR1 MNHNY and CDR2 SVGAGI (reference sequence). The V gene end was trimmed by 7 bases and the J gene end by 9 bases; junction bases not matched to a gene: 11. For the CDR3, the DNA is TGTGCCAGCACCTTGCGGGGGGAGCGGAGTGAGCAGTTCTTC. It translates to CASTLRGERSEQFF.

The chain uses TRBV7-9 and TRBJ1-4; tentatively, D is TRBD1 (5 bases). Germline V gene sequence: CDR1 SEHNR, CDR2 FQNEAQ (reference sequence). The CDR3 length is 13 residues. Trimming left V 10 bases short and J 5 bases short, with 14 bases between. CDR3 residues: CAIDGDGNEKLFF. The DNA of the CDR3 is TGTGCCATCGATGGGGACGGAAATGAAAAACTGTTTTTT.

V is TRBV7-2 and J is TRBJ2-5, with no clear D. Trimming left V 5 bases short and J 2 bases short, with 9 bases between. This CDR3 is 13 amino acids long. Per the germline V gene, CDR1 is SGHTA and CDR2 is FQGNSA. The DNA for the CDR3 is TGTGCCAGCAGCCGTGTGATTCAAGAGACCCAGTACTTC. It encodes CASSRVIQETQYF.

This chain links TRBV12-3 or TRBV12-4 with TRBJ1-5, with D maybe TRBD1 (5 bases). V gave up 4 bases and J gave up 7 bases, with 17 bases separating them. CDR3 length: 15 amino acids. This chain's CDR3 is CASSSTYVGEQPQHF. The DNA for the CDR3 is TGTGCCAGCAGTTCGACGTACGTGGGGGAACAGCCCCAGCATTTT.

This clonotype was seen only a few times. DNA for the CDR3: TGTGCCAGCAGCCCTGACAGGGGGAGAGAGAACATTCAGTACTTC. This sequence encodes CASSPDRGRENIQYF. This sequence joins TRBV6-5 and TRBJ2-4, with 9 positions matching TRBD1. The germline gives CDR1 MNHEY, CDR2 SVGAGI. With 6 bases clipped from V and 7 bases from J, the junction kept 10 bases outside the gene matches. The CDR3 has 15 amino acids.

This clonotype has a handful of counts. The chain carries TRBV7-2 and TRBJ2-7; the D gene could be TRBD1 or TRBD2 (6 bases each). The V and J ends lost 4 bases and 5 bases respectively, with 12 bases between them. CDR1 and CDR2 (germline): SGHTA, FQGNSA. The CDR3 extends over 13 amino acids. CDR3 sequence: CASSSGGLDEQYF. The CDR3 nucleotides read TGTGCCAGCAGCTCTGGGGGGCTCGACGAGCAGTACTTC.

V gene TRBV7-2 combines with J gene TRBJ2-4; D is perhaps TRBD2 (5 bases). TRBJ2-7 explains the end of the DNA better; the J call may be wrong. This CDR3 has 12 amino acids. Germline-derived CDR1 and CDR2 are SGHTA and FQGNSA. The CDR3 spells CASRQLAYEQYF. CDR3 in DNA: TGTGCCAGCAGGCAACTAGCCTACGAGCAGTACTTC.